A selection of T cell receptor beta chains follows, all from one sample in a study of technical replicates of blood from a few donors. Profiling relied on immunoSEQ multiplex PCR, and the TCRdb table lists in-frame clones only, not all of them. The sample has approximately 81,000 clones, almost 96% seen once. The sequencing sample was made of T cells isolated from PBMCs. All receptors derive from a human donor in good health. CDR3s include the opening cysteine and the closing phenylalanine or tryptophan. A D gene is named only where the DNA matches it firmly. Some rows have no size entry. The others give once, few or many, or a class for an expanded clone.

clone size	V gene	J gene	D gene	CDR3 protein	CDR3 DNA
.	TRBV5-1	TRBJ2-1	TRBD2	CASRYGLAGGIYEQFF	TGCGCCAGCAGGTATGGACTAGCGGGAGGTATTTATGAGCAGTTCTTC
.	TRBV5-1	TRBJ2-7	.	CASSLGSEGTYEQYF	TGCGCCAGCAGCTTGGGGTCAGAGGGCACCTACGAGCAGTACTTC
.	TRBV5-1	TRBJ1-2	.	CASSLGTPNYGYTF	TGCGCCAGCAGCTTGGGAACACCTAACTATGGCTACACCTTC
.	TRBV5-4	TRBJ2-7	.	CASTGSSYEQYF	TGTGCCAGCACGGGGAGCTCCTACGAGCAGTACTTC
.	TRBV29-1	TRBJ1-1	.	CSVSRGGYAFF	TGCAGCGTTTCCAGGGGTGGATATGCTTTCTTT
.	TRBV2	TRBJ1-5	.	CASSFIREGPNQPQHF	TGTGCCAGCAGTTTTATCAGGGAGGGACCCAATCAGCCCCAGCATTTT
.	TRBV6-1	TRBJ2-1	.	CASRQNPAYNEQFF	TGTGCCAGCAGACAAAATCCAGCCTACAATGAGCAGTTCTTC
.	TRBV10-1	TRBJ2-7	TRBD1	CASSGTGYYEQYF	TGCGCCAGCAGTGGGACAGGGTACTACGAGCAGTACTTC
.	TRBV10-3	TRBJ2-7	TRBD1	CAISTLQGALYEQYF	TGTGCCATTTCAACCTTACAGGGGGCCCTCTACGAGCAGTACTTC
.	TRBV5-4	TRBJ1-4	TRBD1	CASSLGGQLNEKLFF	TGTGCCAGCAGCTTGGGGGGACAGCTAAATGAAAAACTGTTTTTT
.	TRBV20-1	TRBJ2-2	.	CSAASTGELFF	TGCAGTGCTGCGTCTACCGGGGAGCTGTTTTTT
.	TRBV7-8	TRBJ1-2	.	CASSLSSYGYTF	TGTGCCAGCAGCTTAAGTAGCTATGGCTACACCTTC
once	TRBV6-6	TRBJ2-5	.	CASSYVGGETQYF	TGTGCCAGCAGTTACGTGGGAGGAGAGACCCAGTACTTC
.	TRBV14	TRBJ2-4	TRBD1	CASSPGTGGVNIQYF	TGTGCCAGCAGCCCCGGGACAGGGGGCGTAAACATTCAGTACTTC
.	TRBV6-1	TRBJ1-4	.	CASSEVRRENEKLFF	TGTGCCAGCAGTGAAGTTAGAAGGGAGAATGAAAAACTGTTTTTT
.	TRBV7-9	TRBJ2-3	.	CASSLIPAEFTDTQYF	TGTGCCAGCAGCTTAATTCCAGCGGAGTTCACAGATACGCAGTATTTT
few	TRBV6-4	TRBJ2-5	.	CASSTGETQYF	TGTGCCAGCAGTACCGGGGAGACCCAGTACTTC
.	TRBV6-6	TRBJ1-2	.	CASSFSTNYGYTF	TGTGCCAGCAGTTTTTCTACCAACTATGGCTACACCTTC
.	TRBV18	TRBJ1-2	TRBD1	CASSPSQGADGYTF	TGTGCCAGCTCACCCTCACAGGGGGCGGACGGCTACACCTTC
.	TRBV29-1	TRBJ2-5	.	CSVVERVPQETQYF	TGCAGCGTTGTAGAGAGAGTTCCCCAAGAGACCCAGTACTTC
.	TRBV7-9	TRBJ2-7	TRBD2	CASSLEGSGRAAYEQYF	TGTGCCAGCAGCTTAGAGGGGAGCGGGAGGGCCGCCTACGAGCAGTACTTC
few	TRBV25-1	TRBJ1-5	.	CASSESSGGKQPQHF	TGTGCCAGCAGTGAATCTTCGGGGGGCAAACAGCCCCAGCATTTT
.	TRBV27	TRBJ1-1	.	CASSLQGQTEAFF	TGTGCCAGCAGTTTACAGGGCCAGACTGAAGCTTTCTTT
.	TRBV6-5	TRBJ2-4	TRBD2	CASRIAGEYIQYF	TGTGCCAGCAGAATAGCGGGAGAATACATTCAGTACTTC
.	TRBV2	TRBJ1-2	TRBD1	CASSPRSGTGEGYTF	TGTGCCAGCAGCCCCAGGTCAGGGACAGGGGAAGGCTACACCTTC
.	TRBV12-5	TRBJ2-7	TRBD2	CAKDSGRAYEQYF	TGTGCTAAGGATAGCGGGAGGGCCTACGAGCAGTACTTC
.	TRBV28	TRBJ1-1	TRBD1	CASRLLTGGTEAFF	TGTGCCAGCAGACTACTAACAGGGGGCACTGAAGCTTTCTTT
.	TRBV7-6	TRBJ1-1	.	CASSLRGNTEAFF	TGTGCCAGCAGCTTAAGGGGGAACACTGAAGCTTTCTTT
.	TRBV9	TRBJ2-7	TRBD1	CASSASRGRRDEQYF	TGTGCCAGCAGCGCAAGCAGGGGGCGCCGGGACGAGCAGTACTTC
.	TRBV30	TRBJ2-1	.	CAWSRTRYYNEQFF	TGTGCCTGGAGTCGTACTAGGTACTACAATGAGCAGTTCTTC
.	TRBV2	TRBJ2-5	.	CASSAWQQETQYF	TGTGCCAGCAGTGCTTGGCAGCAAGAGACCCAGTACTTC
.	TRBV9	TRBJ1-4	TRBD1	CASSISGTDNEKLFF	TGTGCCAGCAGCATTTCCGGGACAGATAATGAAAAACTGTTTTTT
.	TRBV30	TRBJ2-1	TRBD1	CAWLGRGHNEQFF	TGTGCCTGGCTAGGCAGGGGGCACAATGAGCAGTTCTTC
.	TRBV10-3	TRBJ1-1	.	CAISDRNRDRSEAFF	TGTGCCATCAGTGACAGGAACAGGGATAGGAGTGAAGCTTTCTTT
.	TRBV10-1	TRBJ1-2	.	CASSVIGLKYYGYTF	TGCGCCAGCAGTGTAATCGGTCTTAAGTACTATGGCTACACCTTC
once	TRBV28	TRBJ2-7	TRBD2	CASSPLAGGPYEQYF	TGTGCCAGCAGTCCCCTAGCGGGAGGGCCGTACGAGCAGTACTTC
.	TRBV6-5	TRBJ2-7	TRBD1	CASSYGTGGYEQYF	TGTGCCAGCAGTTACGGTACAGGGGGCTACGAGCAGTACTTC
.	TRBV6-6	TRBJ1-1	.	CASSMGRNTEAFF	TGTGCCAGCAGCATGGGGCGGAACACTGAAGCTTTCTTT
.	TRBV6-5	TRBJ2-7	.	CASKRSGSDEQYF	TGTGCCAGCAAGCGTAGCGGCTCCGACGAGCAGTACTTC
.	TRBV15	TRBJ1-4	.	CATSRGGENEKLFF	TGTGCCACCAGCAGAGGGGGGGAGAATGAAAAACTGTTTTTT
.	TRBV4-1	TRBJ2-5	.	CASSQAFGRQETQYF	TGCGCCAGCAGCCAAGCCTTTGGCCGACAAGAGACCCAGTACTTC
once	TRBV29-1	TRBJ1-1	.	CSVVGAYKVGEAFF	TGCAGCGTTGTAGGGGCGTATAAAGTGGGTGAAGCTTTCTTT
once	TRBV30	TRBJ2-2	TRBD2	CAWTSPWTSSPGELFF	TGTGCCTGGACTAGCCCCTGGACTAGCTCCCCCGGGGAGCTGTTTTTT
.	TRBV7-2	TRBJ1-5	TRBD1	CASSKGQGSNQPQHF	TGTGCCAGCAGCAAAGGACAGGGAAGCAATCAGCCCCAGCATTTT
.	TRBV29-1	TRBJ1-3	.	CSVGAGLGNTIYF	TGCAGCGTTGGGGCAGGGTTAGGAAACACCATATATTTT
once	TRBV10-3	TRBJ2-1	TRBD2	CAIRQALAGEDEQFF	TGTGCCATCAGACAAGCCTTAGCGGGAGAAGATGAGCAGTTCTTC
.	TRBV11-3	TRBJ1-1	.	CASERRGNTEAFF	TGTGCCAGCGAGCGGCGGGGTAACACTGAAGCTTTCTTT
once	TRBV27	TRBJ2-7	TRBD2	CASSFLRSGNTYEQYF	TGTGCCAGCAGTTTTCTACGTAGCGGGAATACCTACGAGCAGTACTTC
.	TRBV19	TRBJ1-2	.	CASSIDLENHYDGYTF	TGTGCCAGTAGTATAGATTTAGAGAACCACTACGATGGCTACACCTTC
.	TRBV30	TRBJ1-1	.	CAWTWGGVRMNTEAFF	TGTGCCTGGACCTGGGGGGGGGTAAGGATGAACACTGAAGCTTTCTTT
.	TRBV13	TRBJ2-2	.	CASSPPLGTNTGELFF	TGTGCCAGCAGCCCCCCTCTCGGGACGAACACCGGGGAGCTGTTTTTT